A single sample gave rise to the 6 T cell receptor beta chains below, sequenced in a study of shared clonotypes between healthy human individuals. Profiled with immunoSEQ multiplex PCR; TCRdb holds only in-frame clones, not every one. Of roughly 590,000 clones listed, around 95% are singletons. Selected positively for CCR7 and CD45RO-negative, naive CD8 cells excluded terminally differentiated effector memory CD45RA+ cells. Sequenced sample: naive CD8+ T cells sorted from blood. These receptors were obtained from a woman in her twenties or thirties in good health.

The V and J genes are TRBV27 and TRBJ2-2, with 11 nucleotides matching TRBD2. In germline, CDR1 is MNHEY, CDR2 SMNVEV (reference sequence). V lost 3 bases, J lost 2 bases, and 5 bases stayed unmatched. This CDR3 is 17 amino acids long. The CDR3 loop reads CASSFLTSGTNTGELFF. CDR3 DNA: TGTGCCAGCAGTTTCCTGACTAGCGGGACAAACACCGGGGAGCTGTTTTTT.

V and J are TRBV15 and TRBJ2-7, with D perhaps TRBD1 (5 bases). Germline CDR1 and CDR2: LNHNV and YYDKDF (reference sequence). V lost 4 bases and J lost 5, with 9 bases in between. CDR3 size: 12 residues. CDR3 sequence: CATSTWGHEQYF. The CDR3 bases are TGTGCCACCAGCACCTGGGGCCACGAGCAGTACTTC.

The chain joins TRBV4-1 to TRBJ2-2; no firm D call. Trimming removed 2 bases from V and 6 bases from J, with 4 bases in between. The CDR3 has 12 amino acids. Germline CDR1 is MGHRA and CDR2 is YSYEKL. This CDR3 reads CASSQFPGELFF. CDR3 DNA: TGCGCCAGCAGCCAATTCCCCGGGGAGCTGTTTTTT.

The rearrangement uses TRBV27 and TRBJ2-5; D unresolved. Per germline, CDR1 MNHEY and CDR2 SMNVEV (reference sequence). This CDR3 comprises 12 residues. With 8 bases removed from V and 4 bases from J, the gap between germline ends came to 11 bases. This CDR3 is CASAPLGETQYF. In DNA form, the CDR3 reads TGTGCCAGCGCCCCGCTTGGAGAGACCCAGTACTTC.

In its sample, this clone was seen a few times. The sample contains more than one DNA sequence encoding this CDR3. V is TRBV7-9 and J is TRBJ1-1; 9 bases align to TRBD1. The CDR3 has 14 amino acids. From germline, CDR1 is SEHNR and CDR2 FQNEAQ (reference sequence). Trimming removed 4 bases from V and 1 base from J; junction bases left unmatched: 1. The CDR3 DNA reads TGTGCCAGCAGCTCGGGACAGGGGAACACTGAAGCTTTCTTT. Translated, it gives CASSSGQGNTEAFF.

V is TRBV2 and J is TRBJ2-1; no clear D. With 7 bases removed from V and 0 bases from J, the gap between germline ends came to 10 bases. Per the germline V gene, CDR1 is SNHLY and CDR2 is FYNNEI. The CDR3 sequence is 14 residues long. CDR3 protein: CASKNTVSYNEQFF. CDR3 bases: TGTGCCAGCAAAAACACGGTCTCCTACAATGAGCAGTTCTTC.